This T cell receptor (beta chain) stems from a study of blood T cell repertoires in COVID-19. Seattle patients were enrolled while actively infected and followed longitudinally. Methods used by the authors: Counts of nucleated cells, estimated from reference gene primer amplification, were obtained. The assay was immunoSEQ multiplex PCR, and TCRdb's table has in-frame clones only and misses some. The DNA gave D and trimming, while V, J and clone size come from that table. Of around 94,000 clones listed, around 87% are singletons. Germline V gene sequence: CDR1 SGHDT, CDR2 YYEEEE. The CDR3 totals 14 residues. V lost 3 bases and J 0 bases, leaving 7 bases between the germline ends.

The source is a woman aged 45 to 65 with COVID-19, enrolled during active disease. Sequencing used peripheral blood. The J gene is TRBJ2-4, the V gene TRBV5-6, with no clear D. The CDR3 region is CASSSTVAKNIQYF. The CDR3 coding sequence is TGTGCCAGCAGCTCTACTGTAGCCAAAAACATTCAGTACTTC.